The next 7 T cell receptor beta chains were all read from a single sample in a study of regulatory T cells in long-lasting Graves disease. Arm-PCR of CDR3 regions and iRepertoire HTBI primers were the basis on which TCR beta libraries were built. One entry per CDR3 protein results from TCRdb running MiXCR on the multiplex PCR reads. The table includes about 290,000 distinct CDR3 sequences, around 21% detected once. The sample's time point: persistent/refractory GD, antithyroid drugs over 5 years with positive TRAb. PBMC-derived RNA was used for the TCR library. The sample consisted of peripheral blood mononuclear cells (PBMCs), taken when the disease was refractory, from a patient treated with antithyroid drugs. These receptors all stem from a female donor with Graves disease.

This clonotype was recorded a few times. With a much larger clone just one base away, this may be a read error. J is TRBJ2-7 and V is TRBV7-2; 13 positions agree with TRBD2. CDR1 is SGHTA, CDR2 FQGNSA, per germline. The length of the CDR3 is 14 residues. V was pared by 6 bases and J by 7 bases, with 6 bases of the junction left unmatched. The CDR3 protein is CASSELAGGSEQYF. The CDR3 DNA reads TGTGCCAGCAGTGAACTAGCGGGAGGGTCTGAGCAGTACTTC. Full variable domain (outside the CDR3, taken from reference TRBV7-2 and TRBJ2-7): GAGVSQSPSNKVTEKGKDVELRCDPISGHTALYWYRQSLGQGLEFLIYFQGNSAPDKSGLPSDRFSAERTGGSVSTLTIQRTQQEDSAVYLCASSELAGGSEQYFGPGTRLTVT.

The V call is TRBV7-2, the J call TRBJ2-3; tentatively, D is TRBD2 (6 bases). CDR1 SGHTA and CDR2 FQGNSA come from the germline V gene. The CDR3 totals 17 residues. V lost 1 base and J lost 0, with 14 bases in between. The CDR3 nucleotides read TGTGCCAGCAGCTTAGATGTCGGGGGTGATAGCACAGATACGCAGTATTTT. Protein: CASSLDVGGDSTDTQYF. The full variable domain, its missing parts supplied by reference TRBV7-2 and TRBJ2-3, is GAGVSQSPSNKVTEKGKDVELRCDPISGHTALYWYRQSLGQGLEFLIYFQGNSAPDKSGLPSDRFSAERTGGSVSTLTIQRTQQEDSAVYLCASSLDVGGDSTDTQYFGPGTRLTVL.

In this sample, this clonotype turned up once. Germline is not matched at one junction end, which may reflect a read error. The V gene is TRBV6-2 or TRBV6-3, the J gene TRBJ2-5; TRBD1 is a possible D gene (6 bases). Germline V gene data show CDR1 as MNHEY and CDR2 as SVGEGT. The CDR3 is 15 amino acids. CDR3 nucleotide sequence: TGTGCCAGCAGTTACTCGAACGGCAGGGGAGAGGCCCAGTACTTC. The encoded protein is CASSYSNGRGEAQYF.

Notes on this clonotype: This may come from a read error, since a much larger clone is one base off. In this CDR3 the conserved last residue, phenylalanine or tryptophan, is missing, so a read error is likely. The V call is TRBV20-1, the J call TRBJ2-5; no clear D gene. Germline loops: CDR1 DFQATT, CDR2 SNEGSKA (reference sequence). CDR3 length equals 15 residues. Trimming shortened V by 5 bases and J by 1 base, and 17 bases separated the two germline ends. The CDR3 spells CSASMPAVSQETQYI. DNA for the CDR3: TGCAGTGCTTCGATGCCGGCGGTCTCCCAAGAGACCCAGTACATC.

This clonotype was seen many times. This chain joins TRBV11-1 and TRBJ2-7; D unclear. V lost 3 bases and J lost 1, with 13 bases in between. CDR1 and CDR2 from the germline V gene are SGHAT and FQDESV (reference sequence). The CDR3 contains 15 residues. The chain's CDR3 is CASSFGPATSYEQYF. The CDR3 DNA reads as TGTGCCAGCAGCTTCGGTCCTGCCACTTCCTACGAGCAGTACTTC.

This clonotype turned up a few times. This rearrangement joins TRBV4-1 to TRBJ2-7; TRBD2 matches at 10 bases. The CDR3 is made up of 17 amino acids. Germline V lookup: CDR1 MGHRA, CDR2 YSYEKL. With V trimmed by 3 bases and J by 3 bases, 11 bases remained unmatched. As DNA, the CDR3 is TGCGCCAGCAGCCATGAACAATCCGGGACTAGCGTCTACGAGCAGTACTTC. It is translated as CASSHEQSGTSVYEQYF.

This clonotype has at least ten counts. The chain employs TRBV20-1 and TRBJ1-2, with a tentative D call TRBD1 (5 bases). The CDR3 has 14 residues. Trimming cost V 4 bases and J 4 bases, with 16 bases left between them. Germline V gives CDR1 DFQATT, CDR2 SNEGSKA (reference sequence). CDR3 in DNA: TGCAGTGCTATATCTCAGGGATCCCTCTATGGCTACACCTTC. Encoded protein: CSAISQGSLYGYTF.